This TCR beta chain was retrieved from a study of CD8 T cells in Susac syndrome. The study's findings and limits: By the study's own acknowledgment, its TCR sequencing and HLA analysis included relatively few individuals.

V was clipped by 6 bases and J by 0 bases, with 11 bases between them. CDR3 size: 13 residues. Germline V CDR1 and CDR2: SQVTM, ANQGSEA. Sequencing of TCR beta, carried out with a high-throughput approach, was applied to CD8+ and CD4+ T cells from the blood. An input of about 0.45 to 1 ug of RNA was subjected to reverse transcription using random hexamers. The authors amplified TCR beta CDR3 across 54 Vbeta and 13 Jbeta using immunoSEQ multiplex PCR. TCRdb recomputed calls from the immunoSEQ multiplex PCR reads with MiXCR, one row per CDR3 protein. The table lists about 150,000 distinct CDR3 sequences, around 95% of them singletons, with about 0.15% in the top ten. This clonotype was recorded a few times. Its antigen is undetermined.

The sequence was collected from a human donor with multiple sclerosis. The chain couples TRBV29-1 to TRBJ1-1, with D possibly matching TRBD1 (5 bases). Sequences were obtained from CD8+ T cells from PBMCs. The CDR3 loop reads CSVAGLMNTEAFF. CDR3 DNA sequence: TGCAGCGTCGCAGGGCTGATGAACACTGAAGCTTTCTTT.